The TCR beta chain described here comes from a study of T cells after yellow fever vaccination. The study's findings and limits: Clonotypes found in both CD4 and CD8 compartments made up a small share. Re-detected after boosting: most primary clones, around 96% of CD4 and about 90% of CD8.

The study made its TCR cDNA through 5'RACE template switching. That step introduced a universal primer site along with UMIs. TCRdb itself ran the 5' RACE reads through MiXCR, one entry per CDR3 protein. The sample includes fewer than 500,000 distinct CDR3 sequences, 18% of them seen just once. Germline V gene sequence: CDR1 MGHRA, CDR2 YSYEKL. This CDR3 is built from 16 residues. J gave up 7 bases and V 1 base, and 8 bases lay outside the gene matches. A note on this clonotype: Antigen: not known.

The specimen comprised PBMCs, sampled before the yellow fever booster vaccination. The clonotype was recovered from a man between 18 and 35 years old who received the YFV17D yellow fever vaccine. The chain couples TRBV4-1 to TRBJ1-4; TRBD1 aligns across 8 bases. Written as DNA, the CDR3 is TGCGCCAGCAGCCAAGTTGCCAGGGGGCGTAGTGAAAAACTGTTTTTT. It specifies CASSQVARGRSEKLFF.